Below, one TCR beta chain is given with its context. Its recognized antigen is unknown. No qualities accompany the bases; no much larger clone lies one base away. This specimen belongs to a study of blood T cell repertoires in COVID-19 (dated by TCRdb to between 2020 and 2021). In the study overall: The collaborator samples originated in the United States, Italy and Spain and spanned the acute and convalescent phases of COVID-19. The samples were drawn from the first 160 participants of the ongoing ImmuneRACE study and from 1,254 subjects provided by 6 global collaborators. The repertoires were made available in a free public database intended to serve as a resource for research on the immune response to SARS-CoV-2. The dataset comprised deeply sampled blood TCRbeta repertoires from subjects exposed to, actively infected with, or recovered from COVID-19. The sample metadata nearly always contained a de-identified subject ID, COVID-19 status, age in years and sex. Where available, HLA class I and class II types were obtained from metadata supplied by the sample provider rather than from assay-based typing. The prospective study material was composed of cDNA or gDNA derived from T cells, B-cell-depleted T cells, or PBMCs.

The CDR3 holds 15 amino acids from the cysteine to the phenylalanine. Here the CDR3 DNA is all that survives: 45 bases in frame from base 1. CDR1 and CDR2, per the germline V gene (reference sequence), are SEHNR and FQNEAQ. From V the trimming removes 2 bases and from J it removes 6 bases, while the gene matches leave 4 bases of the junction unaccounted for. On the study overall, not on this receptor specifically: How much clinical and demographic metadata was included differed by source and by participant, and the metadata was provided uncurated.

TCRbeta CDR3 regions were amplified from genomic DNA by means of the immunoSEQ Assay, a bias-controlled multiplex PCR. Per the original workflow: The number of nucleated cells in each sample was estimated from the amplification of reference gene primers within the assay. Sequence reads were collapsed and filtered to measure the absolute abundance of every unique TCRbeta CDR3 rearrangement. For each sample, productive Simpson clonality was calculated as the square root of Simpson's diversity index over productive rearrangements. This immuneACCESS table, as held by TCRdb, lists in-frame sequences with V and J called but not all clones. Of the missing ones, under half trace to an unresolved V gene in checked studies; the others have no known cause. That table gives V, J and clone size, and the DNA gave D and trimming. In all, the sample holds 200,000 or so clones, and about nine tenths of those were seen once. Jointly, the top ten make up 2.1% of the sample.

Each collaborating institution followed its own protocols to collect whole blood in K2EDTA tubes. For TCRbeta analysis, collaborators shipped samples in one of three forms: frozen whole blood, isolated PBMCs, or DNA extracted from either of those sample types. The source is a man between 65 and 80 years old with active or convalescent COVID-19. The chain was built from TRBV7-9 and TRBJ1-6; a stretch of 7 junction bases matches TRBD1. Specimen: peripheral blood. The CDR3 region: CASSLSGGSNSPLHF. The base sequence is TGTGCCAGCAGCTTATCAGGGGGTAGTAATTCACCCCTCCACTTT.